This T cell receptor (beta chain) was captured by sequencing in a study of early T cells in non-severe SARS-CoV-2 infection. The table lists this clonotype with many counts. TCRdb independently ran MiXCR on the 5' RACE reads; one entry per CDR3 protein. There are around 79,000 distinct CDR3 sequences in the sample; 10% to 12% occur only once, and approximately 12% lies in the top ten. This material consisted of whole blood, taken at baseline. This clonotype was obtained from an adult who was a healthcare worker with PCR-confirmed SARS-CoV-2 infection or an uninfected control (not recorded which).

Written as DNA, the CDR3 is TGTGCCAGCAGTGAGTACACTAGCGGGGGAAGGAATGAGCAGTTCTTC. Encoded protein: CASSEYTSGGRNEQFF. This rearrangement joins TRBV6-4 to TRBJ2-1; 11 positions agree with TRBD2. The ends lost 3 bases at V and 7 bases at J; junction bases unmatched: 8. In germline, CDR1 is MRHNA, CDR2 SNTAGT. The CDR3 sequence is 16 residues long.